A single sample gave rise to the 25 T cell receptor beta chains below, sequenced in a study of blood T cell repertoires in COVID-19. Repertoires were generated with immunoSEQ multiplex PCR, while TCRdb's copy carries only in-frame clones and drops some. The sample yields roughly 250,000 clones, 70% to 90% seen once. The sequenced material came from PBMCs or T cells enriched from blood (not recorded which). The receptors shown here come from a young woman who had recovered from COVID-19.

The gene calls are TRBV7-8 and TRBJ2-7; 14 bases fit TRBD2. The CDR3 extends over 15 amino acids. CDR1 is SGHVS, CDR2 FQNEAQ, per germline. Trimming took 5 bases from V and 5 from J; bases not matched to a gene: 5. The CDR3 nucleotides read TGTGCCAGCAGCCGGGGACTAGCGGGAGAAAACGAGCAGTACTTC. This codes for CASSRGLAGENEQYF.

The chain carries TRBV19 and TRBJ1-2; D uncertain. This CDR3 has 13 residues. Deletions cut 3 bases from V and 8 bases from J, with 13 bases between. Germline V CDR1 and CDR2: LNHDA, SQIVND (reference sequence). The CDR3 coding sequence is TGTGCCAGTAGTATTGCCGACTTAGGAGGCTACACCTTC. Its translation: CASSIADLGGYTF.

This clone appeared once. The chain uses TRBV10-3 and TRBJ1-3; 7 bases are a match to TRBD1. CDR3 length equals 18 residues. Germline V CDR1 and CDR2: ENHRY, SYGVKD. The V gene end was trimmed by 3 bases and the J gene end by 3 bases; junction bases not matched to a gene: 14. The CDR3 reads CAISDVYIRQGDGNTIYF. In DNA form, the CDR3 reads TGTGCCATCAGTGATGTTTATATTAGACAGGGAGATGGAAACACCATATATTTT.

The V gene is TRBV4-1, the J gene TRBJ2-7; D is unresolved. The CDR3 runs 13 residues. The V gene lost 5 bases and the J gene lost 2 bases, with 10 bases spanning the gap. The germline V gene has CDR1 MGHRA and CDR2 YSYEKL. The CDR3 here is CASSKTPTYEQYF. The CDR3 nucleotides are TGCGCCAGCAGCAAGACACCGACCTACGAGCAGTACTTC.

V and J are TRBV7-8 and TRBJ2-7, with a weak D call TRBD1 (6 bases). With 8 bases removed from V and 3 bases from J, the gap between germline ends came to 14 bases. The CDR3 has 13 amino acids. The germline CDR1 and CDR2 sequences are SGHVS and FQNEAQ. As DNA, the CDR3 is TGTGCCAGCTCTGGGACATTCGACTACGAGCAGTACTTC. Its translation is CASSGTFDYEQYF. Filled out from reference TRBV7-8 and TRBJ2-7, the complete variable domain reads GAGVSQSPRYKVAKRGQDVALRCDPISGHVSLFWYQQALGQGPEFLTYFQNEAQLDKSGLPSDRFFAERPEGSVSTLKIQRTQQEDSAVYLCASSGTFDYEQYFGPGTRLTVT.

The V gene is TRBV18, the J gene TRBJ1-1; a weak D match, TRBD1 (5 bases). Trimming removed 6 bases from V and 10 bases from J, with 15 bases in between. CDR1 is KGHSH, CDR2 LQKENI, per germline. The CDR3 is 12 amino acids. The CDR3, as DNA: TGTGCCAGCTCGCTTAATCAGGGTGGAGCTTTCTTT. As protein: CASSLNQGGAFF.

V is TRBV7-9 and J is TRBJ1-5; maybe TRBD1 (5 bases). Germline V gives CDR1 SEHNR, CDR2 FQNEAQ (reference sequence). This CDR3 is 17 amino acids long. V dropped 5 bases and J dropped 5 bases, with 22 bases sitting between them. The CDR3, as DNA: TGTGCCAGCAGCATGATCTCGGACACGCAGCCCTATCAGCCCCAGCATTTT. This sequence encodes CASSMISDTQPYQPQHF.

The chain combines TRBV7-3 with TRBJ2-5; D not resolved. This CDR3 has 13 residues. V gave up 6 bases and J gave up 7 bases, with 15 bases separating them. The germline V gene has CDR1 SGHTA and CDR2 FQGTGA. CDR3 DNA sequence: TGTGCCAGCAGTCCGCAGGTGGCAGGGACCCAGTACTTC. Translating gives CASSPQVAGTQYF.

For this clone: Different DNA sequences within this sample yield the same CDR3. This chain links TRBV6-5 with TRBJ2-1; perhaps TRBD2 as D (6 bases). The V gene lost 5 bases and the J gene lost 8 bases, with 16 bases spanning the gap. This CDR3 comprises 14 residues. Germline V gene lookup returns CDR1 MNHEY and CDR2 SVGAGI. The CDR3 spells CASSKGLAADEQFF. In DNA form, the CDR3 reads TGTGCCAGCAGTAAGGGACTGGCGGCCGATGAGCAGTTCTTC.

The V gene is TRBV28, the J gene TRBJ1-2, with D possibly TRBD1 on 5 matching bases. CDR3 length: 13 amino acids. Germline lookup yields CDR1 MDHEN and CDR2 SYDVKM. Trimming cost V 6 bases and J 5 bases, with 13 bases left between them. The DNA of the CDR3 is TGTGCCAGCAGCCGGGGGTTAGGGTATGGCTACACCTTC. It specifies CASSRGLGYGYTF.

V is TRBV27 and J is TRBJ1-5; D gene unclear. The CDR3 has 14 amino acids. V gave up 0 bases and J gave up 0 bases, with 3 bases separating them. Germline CDR1 MNHEY, CDR2 SMNVEV (reference sequence). CDR3 DNA sequence: TGTGCCAGCAGTTTATCCGGTAGCAATCAGCCCCAGCATTTT. Residues: CASSLSGSNQPQHF.

This clone was detected a few times. This chain connects TRBV28 to TRBJ1-1; 7 bases are a match to TRBD1. The CDR3 runs to 14 residues. The germline CDR1 and CDR2 sequences are MDHEN and SYDVKM. The V gene end was trimmed by 6 bases and the J gene end by 4 bases; junction bases not matched to a gene: 8. The CDR3 nucleotides read TGTGCCAGCAGGACAACAGGGGATCCCACTGAAGCTTTCTTT. It yields the protein CASRTTGDPTEAFF.

This chain links TRBV29-1 with TRBJ1-1; D unclear. The germline V and J ends were trimmed by 3 bases and 5 bases, with 16 bases remaining between them. This CDR3 has 14 residues. Germline V lookup: CDR1 SQVTM, CDR2 ANQGSEA. The CDR3 is CSVDYGRPKTEAFF. As DNA, the CDR3 is TGCAGCGTTGATTACGGCAGGCCGAAGACTGAAGCTTTCTTT.

The V and J genes are TRBV19 and TRBJ1-6; 8 bases fit TRBD1. CDR1 is LNHDA, CDR2 SQIVND, per germline (reference sequence). Trimming at V came to 3 bases and at J to 7 bases, leaving 8 bases not matched to a gene. CDR3 length equals 16 residues. The CDR3 loop is CASSMTGAKWNSPLHF. CDR3 DNA sequence: TGTGCCAGTAGTATGACAGGGGCTAAGTGGAATTCACCCCTCCACTTT.

The chain recombines TRBV18 with TRBJ1-1; 8 positions agree with TRBD1. V shed 6 bases, J shed 3 bases, and the junction held 12 bases outside the gene matches. Germline assignment: CDR1 KGHSH and CDR2 LQKENI. This CDR3 region has 16 residues. In DNA form, the CDR3 reads TGTGCCAGCTCGCGGACAGGGAGCGATTGGGACACTGAAGCTTTCTTT. Residues: CASSRTGSDWDTEAFF.

The rearrangement joins TRBV7-3 to TRBJ2-1; 9 nucleotides match TRBD2. The CDR3 runs to 15 residues. Germline V gene lookup returns CDR1 SGHTA and CDR2 FQGTGA. V trimming: 5 bases; J trimming: 0 bases; junction bases outside the gene matches: 2. CDR3 protein: CASSDSGSSYNEQFF. Here the CDR3 DNA reads TGTGCCAGCAGCGATAGCGGGAGCTCCTACAATGAGCAGTTCTTC.

The chain is built from TRBV21-1 and TRBJ2-4; the listed D gene, TRBD1, was not tested against the DNA. TRBV21-1 is flagged as a pseudogene. This CDR3 is 24 amino acids long. The CDR3 loop reads CASSTYPGDRGWRFQGLAKNIQYF. The CDR3 DNA is TGTGCCAGCAGCACGTACCCGGGGGACAGGGGGTGGCGGTTCCAAGGGCTAGCCAAAAACATTCAGTACTTC.

The chain carries TRBV28 and TRBJ2-2; 11 nucleotides align to TRBD2. Germline-derived CDR1 and CDR2 are MDHEN and SYDVKM. The CDR3 is 23 amino acids. The ends lost 5 bases at V and 1 base at J; junction bases unmatched: 24. CDR3 amino acids: CASSIPGRMLAGGWGKNTGELFF. The CDR3 DNA reads as TGTGCCAGCAGTATCCCGGGACGTATGCTAGCGGGGGGTTGGGGTAAGAACACCGGGGAGCTGTTTTTT. Complete variable domain (other parts from reference TRBV28 and TRBJ2-2): DVKVTQSSRYLVKRTGEKVFLECVQDMDHENMFWYRQDPGLGLRLIYFSYDVKMKEKGDIPEGYSVSREKKERFSLILESASTNQTSMYLCASSIPGRMLAGGWGKNTGELFFGEGSRLTVL.

This sequence joins TRBV5-1 and TRBJ2-1, with 10 bases aligning to TRBD2. This CDR3 has 19 residues. Trimming removed 0 bases from V and 0 bases from J; junction bases left unmatched: 9. Germline-derived CDR1 and CDR2 are SGHRS and YFSETQ. The CDR3 loop is CASSLVPTGTSASYNEQFF. CDR3 nucleotide sequence: TGCGCCAGCAGCTTGGTTCCTACCGGGACTAGCGCCTCCTACAATGAGCAGTTCTTC.

The V gene is TRBV5-1, the J gene TRBJ2-1; 7 nucleotides match TRBD2. The CDR3 is 12 amino acids. V lost 6 bases, J lost 8 bases, and 5 bases stayed unmatched. The V gene's germline CDR1 is SGHRS and CDR2 YFSETQ. The CDR3 nucleotides read TGCGCCAGCATAGGAAGCGGGGATGAGCAGTTCTTC. Protein sequence: CASIGSGDEQFF.

V and J are TRBV7-2 and TRBJ1-5; a possible D gene is TRBD1 (6 bases). There are 13 residues in the CDR3. The V end lost 5 bases, the J end lost 5 bases, and 10 bases lay between the germline ends. CDR1 is SGHTA, CDR2 FQGNSA, per germline. Written as DNA, the CDR3 is TGTGCCAGCAGCCCTCACAGGGATCAGCCCCAGCATTTT. Translation gives CASSPHRDQPQHF.

A note on this clone: Other DNA variants within this sample encode the same CDR3. The gene calls are TRBV3-1 (or the pseudogene TRBV3-2) and TRBJ2-7; TRBD2 is a possible D gene (5 bases). The CDR3 runs to 13 residues. The V end lost 2 bases, the J end lost 3 bases, and 8 bases lay between the germline ends. Per the germline V gene, CDR1 is LGHDT and CDR2 is YNNKEL (reference sequence). CDR3 bases: TGTGCCAGCAGCCAATCCGGACTCTACGAGCAGTACTTC. It is translated as CASSQSGLYEQYF.

This sequence joins TRBV7-2 and TRBJ2-7; unclear D gene. The CDR3 runs 11 residues. Germline CDR1 reads SGHTA; CDR2 reads FQGNSA. The V and J ends lost 5 bases and 0 bases respectively, with 2 bases between them. As DNA, the CDR3 is TGTGCCAGCAGCCGCTCCTACGAGCAGTACTTC. Amino acids: CASSRSYEQYF.

This chain joins TRBV21-1 and TRBJ2-5; the table calls TRBD1, which could not be checked here. TRBV21-1 is noted as a pseudogene. The CDR3 runs 14 residues. The CDR3 nucleotides are TGTGCCAGCAGCAAAGGGGGCAGACAAGAGACCCAGTACTTC. This gives the protein CASSKGGRQETQYF.

The CDR3 here is CASSSGQDAYEQYF. CDR3 nucleotide sequence: TGTGCCAGCAGTTCGGGACAAGACGCCTACGAGCAGTACTTC. The chain employs TRBV28 and TRBJ2-7, with TRBD1 as a possible D gene (6 bases). V dropped 4 bases and J dropped 2 bases, with 12 bases sitting between them. Per the germline V gene, CDR1 is MDHEN and CDR2 is SYDVKM. The CDR3 spans 14 residues.